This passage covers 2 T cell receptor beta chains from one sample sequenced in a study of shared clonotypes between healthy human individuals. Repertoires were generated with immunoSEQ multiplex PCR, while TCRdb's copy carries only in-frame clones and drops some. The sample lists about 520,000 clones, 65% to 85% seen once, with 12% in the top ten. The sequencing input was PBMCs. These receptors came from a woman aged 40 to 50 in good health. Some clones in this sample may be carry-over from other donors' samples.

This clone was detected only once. This CDR3 is CASSFRTSGIINEQFF. CDR3 sequence (DNA): TGCGCCAGCAGCTTTAGGACTAGCGGGATTATAAATGAGCAGTTCTTC. This chain links TRBV5-1 with TRBJ2-1, with 12 bases identical to TRBD2. Germline trimming cut 2 bases from V and 7 bases from J; bases unmatched to any gene: 7. The CDR3 runs to 16 residues. Germline values: CDR1 SGHRS, CDR2 YFSETQ.

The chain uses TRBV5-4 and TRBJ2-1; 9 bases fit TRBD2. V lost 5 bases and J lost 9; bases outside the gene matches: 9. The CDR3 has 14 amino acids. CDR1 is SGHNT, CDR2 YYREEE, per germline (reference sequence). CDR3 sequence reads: CASSRSGSLLEQFF. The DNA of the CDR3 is TGTGCCAGCAGTCGTAGCGGGAGCTTGCTTGAGCAGTTCTTC.